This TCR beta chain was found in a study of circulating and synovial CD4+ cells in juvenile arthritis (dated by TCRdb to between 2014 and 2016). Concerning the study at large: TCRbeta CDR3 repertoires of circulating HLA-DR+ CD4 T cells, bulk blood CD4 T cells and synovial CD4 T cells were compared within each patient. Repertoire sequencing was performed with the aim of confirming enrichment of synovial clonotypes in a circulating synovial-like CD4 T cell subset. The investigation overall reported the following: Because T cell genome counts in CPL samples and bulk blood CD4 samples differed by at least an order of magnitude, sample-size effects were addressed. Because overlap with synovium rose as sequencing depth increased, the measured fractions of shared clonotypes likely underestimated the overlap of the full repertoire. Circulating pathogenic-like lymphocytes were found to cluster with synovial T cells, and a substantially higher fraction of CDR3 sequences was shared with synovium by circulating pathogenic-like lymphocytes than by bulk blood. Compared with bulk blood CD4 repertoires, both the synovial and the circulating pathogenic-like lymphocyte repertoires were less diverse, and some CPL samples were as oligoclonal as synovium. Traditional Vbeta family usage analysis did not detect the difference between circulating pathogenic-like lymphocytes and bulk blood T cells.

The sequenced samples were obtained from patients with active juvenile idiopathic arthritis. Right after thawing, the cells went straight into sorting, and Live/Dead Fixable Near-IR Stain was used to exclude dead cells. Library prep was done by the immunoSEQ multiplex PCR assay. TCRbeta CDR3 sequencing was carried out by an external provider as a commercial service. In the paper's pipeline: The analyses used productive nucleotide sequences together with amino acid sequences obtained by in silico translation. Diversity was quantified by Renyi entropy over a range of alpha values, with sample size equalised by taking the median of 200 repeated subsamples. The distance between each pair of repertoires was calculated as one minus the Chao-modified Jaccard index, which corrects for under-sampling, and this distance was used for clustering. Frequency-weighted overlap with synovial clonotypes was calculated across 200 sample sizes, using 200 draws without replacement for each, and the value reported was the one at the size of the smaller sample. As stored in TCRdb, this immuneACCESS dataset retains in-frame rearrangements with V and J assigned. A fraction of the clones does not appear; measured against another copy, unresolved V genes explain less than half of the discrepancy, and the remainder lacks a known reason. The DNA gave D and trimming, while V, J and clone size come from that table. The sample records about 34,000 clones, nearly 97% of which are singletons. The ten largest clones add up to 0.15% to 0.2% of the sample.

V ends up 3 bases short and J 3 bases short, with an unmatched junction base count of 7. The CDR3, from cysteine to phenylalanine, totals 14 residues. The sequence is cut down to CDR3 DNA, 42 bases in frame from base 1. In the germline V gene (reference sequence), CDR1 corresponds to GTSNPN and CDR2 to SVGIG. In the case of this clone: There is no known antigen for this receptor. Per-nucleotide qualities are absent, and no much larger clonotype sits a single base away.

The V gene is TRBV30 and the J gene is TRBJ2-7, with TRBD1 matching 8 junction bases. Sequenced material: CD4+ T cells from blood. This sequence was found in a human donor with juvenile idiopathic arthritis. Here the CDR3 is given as CAWRPTGTGYEQYF. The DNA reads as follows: TGTGCCTGGAGACCAACCGGGACAGGCTACGAGCAGTACTTC. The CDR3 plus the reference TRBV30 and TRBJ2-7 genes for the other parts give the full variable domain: SQTIHQWPATLVQPVGSPLSLECTVEGTSNPNLYWYRQAAGRGLQLLFYSVGIGQISSEVPQNLSASRPQDRQFILSSKKLLLSDSGFYLCAWRPTGTGYEQYFGPGTRLTVT.